Listed here is a single TCR beta chain. No antigen is known for it. This may be a read error, as it is one base from a much larger clone. Because it lacks the conserved phenylalanine or tryptophan at the end, this CDR3 is likely a read error. The germline V and J ends were trimmed by 5 bases and 0 bases, with 28 bases remaining between them. CDR1 is SGHAT and CDR2 is FQNNGV in the germline V gene. The length of the CDR3 is 20 residues. Semi-nested PCR with Nested Universal Primer A followed constant-region reverse priming of full-length variable regions. TCRdb reprocessed the 5' RACE reads with MiXCR, giving one entry per CDR3 protein. The data show 50,000 to 70,000 distinct CDR3 sequences, less than 25% seen once. General study findings and limits: Tumor Tregs overlapped most with tumor, then blood, naive CD4+ cells. Tumor memory CD4+ T cell TCR gene usage was found to cluster with blood and lymph node memory CD4+ cells and with lymph node naive CD4+ cells. The larger-cohort validation was restricted to a single TCR beta V-J rearrangement rather than whole repertoires.

Treg sorting used a CD4+CD25+CD127-/low gate. The sample comprised tumor-infiltrating Tregs sorted from the breast tumor. The clonotype originates from a female donor with breast cancer. The V and J genes are TRBV11-2 and TRBJ1-1; tentatively, D is TRBD1 (6 bases). The CDR3 loop reads CASSALSLLRAKGVNTEAFS. DNA of the CDR3: TGTGCCAGCAGCGCCCTGAGCCTACTGAGGGCCAAGGGGGTGAACACTGAAGCTTTCTCT.